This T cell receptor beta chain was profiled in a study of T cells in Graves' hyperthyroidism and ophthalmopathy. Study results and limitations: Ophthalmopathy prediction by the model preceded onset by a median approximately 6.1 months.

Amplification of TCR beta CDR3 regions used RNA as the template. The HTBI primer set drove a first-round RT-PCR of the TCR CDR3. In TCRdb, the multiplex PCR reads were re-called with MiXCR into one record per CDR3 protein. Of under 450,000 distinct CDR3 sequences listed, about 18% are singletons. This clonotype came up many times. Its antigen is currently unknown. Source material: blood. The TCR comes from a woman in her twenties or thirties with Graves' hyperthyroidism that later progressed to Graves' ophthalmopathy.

The DNA of the CDR3 is TGTGCCAGCAGTTTCCGGGGGGTCAGCCTCGGCGGGGAGCTGTTTTTT. As protein: CASSFRGVSLGGELFF. The V call is TRBV12-3 or TRBV12-4, the J call TRBJ2-2; 7 nucleotides agree with TRBD2. V dropped 3 bases and J dropped 7; count of bases not matched to a gene: 11. The CDR3 runs 16 residues.